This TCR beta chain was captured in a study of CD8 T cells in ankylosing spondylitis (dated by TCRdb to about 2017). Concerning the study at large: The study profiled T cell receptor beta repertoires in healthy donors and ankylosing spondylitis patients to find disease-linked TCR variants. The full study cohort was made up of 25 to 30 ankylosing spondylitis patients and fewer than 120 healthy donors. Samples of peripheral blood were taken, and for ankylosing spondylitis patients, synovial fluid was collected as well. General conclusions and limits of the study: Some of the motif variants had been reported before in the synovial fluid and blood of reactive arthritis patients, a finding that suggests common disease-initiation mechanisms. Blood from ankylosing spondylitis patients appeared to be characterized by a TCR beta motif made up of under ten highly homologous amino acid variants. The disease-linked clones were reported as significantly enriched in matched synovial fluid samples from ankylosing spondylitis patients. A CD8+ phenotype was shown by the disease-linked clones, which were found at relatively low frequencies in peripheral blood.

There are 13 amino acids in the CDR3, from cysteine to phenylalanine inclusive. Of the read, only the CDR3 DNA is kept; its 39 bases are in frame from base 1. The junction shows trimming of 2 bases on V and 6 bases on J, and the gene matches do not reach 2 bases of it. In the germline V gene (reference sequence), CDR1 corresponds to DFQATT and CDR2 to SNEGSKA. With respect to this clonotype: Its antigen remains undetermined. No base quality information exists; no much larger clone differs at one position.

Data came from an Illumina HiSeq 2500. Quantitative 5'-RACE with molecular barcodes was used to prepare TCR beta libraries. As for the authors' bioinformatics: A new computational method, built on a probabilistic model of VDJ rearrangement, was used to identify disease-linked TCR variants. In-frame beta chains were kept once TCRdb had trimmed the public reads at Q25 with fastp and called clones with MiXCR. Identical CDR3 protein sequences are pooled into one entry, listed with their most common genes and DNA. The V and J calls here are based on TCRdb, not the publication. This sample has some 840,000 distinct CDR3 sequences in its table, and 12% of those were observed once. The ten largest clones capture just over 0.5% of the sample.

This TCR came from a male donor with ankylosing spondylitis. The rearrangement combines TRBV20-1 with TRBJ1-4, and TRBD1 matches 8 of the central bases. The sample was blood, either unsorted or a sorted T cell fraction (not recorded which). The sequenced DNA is TGCAGTGCTAGATCGACAGGGGATGAAAAACTGTTTTTT. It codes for CSARSTGDEKLFF.